The clone carrying this TCR beta chain was found a few times. What it binds is not known. All of the sorted populations showed purity greater than 95%. Since all of the isolated RNA was reverse transcribed, expressed TCRB transcripts were what got sequenced. The repertoire was sequenced with immunoSEQ multiplex PCR; TCRdb's copy has only in-frame clones and lacks some. Among 350,000 to 400,000 clones, around 12% were seen once, and the ten largest hold around 0.0099%. The CDR3 runs to 12 residues. Looked up from germline, CDR1 is KGHSH and CDR2 is LQKENI. The germline V and J ends were trimmed by 3 bases and 10 bases, with 10 bases remaining between them. The data originate from a study of beta chain features in type 1 diabetes. Study findings and constraints: All four CD4+ subsets from Type 1 diabetes patients carried moderately but significantly shorter TCRB CDR3s.

This chain links TRBV18 with TRBJ2-1; D call uncertain. Input material: naive CD4+ T cells from blood. The TCR sequence derives from a woman aged 18-29 years with type 1 diabetes. CDR3 sequence: CASSPSAREQFF. The CDR3, as DNA: TGTGCCAGCTCACCCTCGGCGAGGGAGCAGTTCTTC.